These 24 T cell receptor beta chains were all obtained from the same sample, sequenced in a study of blood T cell repertoires in COVID-19. Profiled with immunoSEQ multiplex PCR; TCRdb holds only in-frame clones, not every one. In the table there are about 73,000 clones, 84% of which are singletons. Material: peripheral blood. Receptor source: a human donor in a cohort sampled during active COVID-19.

The chain uses TRBV6-5 and TRBJ2-2; TRBD1 is a possible D gene (5 bases). From germline, CDR1 is MNHEY and CDR2 SVGAGI. The CDR3 length is 13 residues. V was shortened by 6 bases and J by 7 bases, with 12 bases between the two germline ends. Here the CDR3 reads CASRPPGFGELFF. CDR3 nucleotide sequence: TGTGCCAGCAGACCCCCAGGGTTCGGGGAGCTGTTTTTT.

This chain joins TRBV18 and TRBJ2-1; 9 bases are shared with TRBD1. Unmatched junction bases numbered 3, after V lost 1 base and J lost 8 bases. The germline gives CDR1 KGHSH, CDR2 LQKENI. The CDR3 sequence is 14 residues long. CDR3 protein: CASSPRTGEYEQFF. The DNA for the CDR3 is TGTGCCAGCTCACCACGGACAGGGGAATATGAGCAGTTCTTC. Using reference TRBV18 and TRBJ2-1 for the parts outside the CDR3, the full variable domain is NAGVMQNPRHLVRRRGQEARLRCSPMKGHSHVYWYRQLPEEGLKFMVYLQKENIIDESGMPKERFSAEFPKEGPSILRIQQVVRGDSAAYFCASSPRTGEYEQFFGPGTRLTVL.

CDR3 in amino acids: CASSFGGSSSYEQYF. The CDR3 DNA is TGTGCCAGCAGCTTTGGGGGGTCTAGCTCCTACGAGCAGTACTTC. The chain joins TRBV11-3 to TRBJ2-7; tentative D call: TRBD2 (6 bases). V lost 3 bases, J lost 0 bases, and 12 bases lay in between. CDR3 length: 15 amino acids. Germline-derived CDR1 and CDR2 are SGHNT and YENEEA. The variable domain in full, completed from reference TRBV11-3 and TRBJ2-7, reads EAGVVQSPRYKIIEKKQPVAFWCNPISGHNTLYWYLQNLGQGPELLIRYENEEAVDDSQLPKDRFSAERLKGVDSTLKIQPAELGDSAVYLCASSFGGSSSYEQYFGPGTRLTVT.

The V and J genes are TRBV19 and TRBJ2-7, with a weak D call TRBD1 (5 bases). V shed 4 bases and J shed 4 bases, with 17 bases lying between them. Germline values: CDR1 LNHDA, CDR2 SQIVND (reference sequence). CDR3 length: 15 amino acids. As DNA, the CDR3 is TGTGCCAGTAGTACATCACTGCTTGGGGCATACGAGCAGTACTTC. It yields the protein CASSTSLLGAYEQYF. The full variable domain, in which reference TRBV19 and TRBJ2-7 provide the parts outside the CDR3, is DGGITQSPKYLFRKEGQNVTLSCEQNLNHDAMYWYRQDPGQGLRLIYYSQIVNDFQKGDIAEGYSVSREKKESFPLTVTSAQKNPTAFYLCASSTSLLGAYEQYFGPGTRLTVT.

About this clone itself: Within the sample, other DNA sequences also encode this same CDR3. V and J are TRBV5-1 and TRBJ2-3; the match to TRBD2 covers 10 bases. Germline assignment: CDR1 SGHRS and CDR2 YFSETQ. This CDR3 is built from 15 residues. The V segment lost 1 base and the J segment 4 bases; nucleotides outside the gene matches: 3. The CDR3 nucleotides read TGCGCCAGCAGCTTGTGGACTAGCGGCGCAGATACGCAGTATTTT. Translating gives CASSLWTSGADTQYF.

The J gene is TRBJ2-7, the V gene TRBV7-2, with D possibly TRBD1 on 6 matching bases. The CDR3 contains 13 residues. Germline CDR1 SGHTA, CDR2 FQGNSA. V lost 5 bases, J lost 2 bases, and 10 bases lay in between. CDR3 sequence (DNA): TGTGCCAGCAGCCCGGACAGAACCTACGAGCAGTACTTC. It is translated as CASSPDRTYEQYF.

This sequence joins TRBV6-6 and TRBJ2-2; 8 bases are shared with TRBD1. The CDR3 runs to 15 residues. With V trimmed by 8 bases and J by 0 bases, 5 bases remained unmatched. Germline loops: CDR1 MNHNY, CDR2 SVGAGI (reference sequence). In DNA, the CDR3 is TGTGCCAGCCAGGAACAGGGGGCGAACACCGGGGAGCTGTTTTTT. Amino acids: CASQEQGANTGELFF.

The rearrangement uses TRBV3-1 (or the pseudogene TRBV3-2) and TRBJ2-7; 11 bases are a match to TRBD2. The CDR3 spans 15 residues. Germline V gene lookup returns CDR1 LGHDT and CDR2 YNNKEL (reference sequence). The ends lost 4 bases at V and 3 bases at J; junction bases unmatched: 5. DNA of the CDR3: TGTGCCAGCAGCCTAGGAGGGACTAGCGGCTACGAGCAGTACTTC. This codes for CASSLGGTSGYEQYF.

The chain employs TRBV5-5 and TRBJ2-4; 9 bases map to TRBD1. Germline V gene lookup returns CDR1 SGHKS and CDR2 YYEKEE (reference sequence). The CDR3 length is 15 residues. V gave up 4 bases and J gave up 8 bases; unmatched junction bases: 10. The CDR3 region has the DNA TGTGCCAGCAGCCCAGTCCCGGGACAGGGACACATTCAGTACTTC. Amino acids: CASSPVPGQGHIQYF.

The chain joins TRBV5-6 to TRBJ1-6; D unresolved. The germline V gene has CDR1 SGHDT and CDR2 YYEEEE. V lost 4 bases, J lost 9 bases, and 8 bases lay in between. The length of the CDR3 is 12 residues. CDR3 nucleotides: TGTGCCAGCAGCGATCTTAGTTCACCCCTCCACTTT. This translates into CASSDLSSPLHF.

This rearrangement joins TRBV4-3 to TRBJ2-7, with TRBD1 matching over 8 bases. Germline V gene lookup returns CDR1 LGHNA and CDR2 YSLEER. The CDR3 runs to 14 residues. After removal of 1 base from V and 2 bases from J, the junction contained 1 base not matched to a gene. CDR3: CASSQGTGTYEQYF. The CDR3 DNA sequence: TGCGCCAGCAGCCAAGGGACAGGGACCTACGAGCAGTACTTC.

This chain links TRBV30 with TRBJ2-1; 8 bases are a match to TRBD1. The germline CDR1 and CDR2 sequences are GTSNPN and SVGIG (reference sequence). There are 16 residues in the CDR3. With 6 bases clipped from V and 7 bases from J, the junction kept 17 bases outside the gene matches. As DNA, the CDR3 is TGTGCCTGTCCAGGGGGCCGTGAGGGGGGCTGGAATGAGCAGTTCTTC. Amino acid sequence: CACPGGREGGWNEQFF.

The J gene is TRBJ2-7, the V gene TRBV2, with a tentative D call TRBD2 (5 bases). The CDR3 is 15 amino acids. Between the trimmed V and J ends, which lost 1 base and 1 base, there was a span of 11 bases. Germline values: CDR1 SNHLY, CDR2 FYNNEI. CDR3: CASSEGRFLSYEQYF. CDR3 DNA sequence: TGTGCCAGCAGTGAAGGGAGGTTCCTGTCCTACGAGCAGTACTTC.

This rearrangement joins TRBV9 to TRBJ1-6, with no clear D. There are 14 residues in the CDR3. Germline CDR1 is SGDLS and CDR2 is YYNGEE. With 0 bases removed from V and 7 bases from J, the gap between germline ends came to 8 bases. CDR3 coding DNA: TGTGCCAGCAGCGTAGACGGCGGGAATTCACCCCTCCACTTT. Translating it yields CASSVDGGNSPLHF.

The V gene is TRBV6-5, the J gene TRBJ1-6, with 9 bases identical to TRBD1. V lost 5 bases to trimming and J lost 8 bases; unmatched junction nucleotides: 4. Germline V gene sequence: CDR1 MNHEY, CDR2 SVGAGI. The CDR3 consists of 14 residues. The CDR3 sequence is CASSTTGGYSPLHF. CDR3 sequence (DNA): TGTGCCAGCAGTACGACAGGGGGTTATTCACCCCTCCACTTT.

J is TRBJ2-7 and V is TRBV5-4; D may be TRBD2 (6 bases). V lost 3 bases, J lost 2 bases, and 15 bases lay in between. Germline V gene data show CDR1 as SGHNT and CDR2 as YYREEE (reference sequence). The CDR3 consists of 15 residues. In DNA form, the CDR3 reads TGTGCCAGCAGCTCCCGGGACTCCCAACCCTACGAGCAGTACTTC. Protein: CASSSRDSQPYEQYF.

The gene calls are TRBV9 and TRBJ2-3; 9 nucleotides match TRBD2. The V gene's germline CDR1 is SGDLS and CDR2 YYNGEE. Losses at the gene ends were 3 bases for V and 2 bases for J; bases not matched to a gene: 7. The CDR3 totals 16 residues. CDR3 nucleotides: TGTGCCAGCAGCGGTAGCGGGGGACCGTCCACAGATACGCAGTATTTT. Amino acid sequence: CASSGSGGPSTDTQYF.

The V gene is TRBV5-1, the J gene TRBJ2-2; TRBD1 agrees at 7 bases. This CDR3 region has 14 residues. J lost 6 bases, V lost 2 bases, and 4 bases had no gene match. Germline V gene lookup returns CDR1 SGHRS and CDR2 YFSETQ. The CDR3 sequence is CASSLGQGAGELFF. CDR3 nucleotide sequence: TGCGCCAGCAGCTTAGGCCAGGGGGCCGGGGAGCTGTTTTTT.

The V gene is TRBV6-5, the J gene TRBJ2-5; D might be TRBD2 (6 bases). Trimming removed 2 bases from V and 4 bases from J, with 11 bases in between. The CDR3 is 14 residues long. CDR1 is MNHEY and CDR2 is SVGAGI in the germline V gene. DNA for the CDR3: TGTGCCAGCAGTTACGGTCGGGGGAGAGAGACCCAGTACTTC. Its translation: CASSYGRGRETQYF.

This chain uses TRBV18 with TRBJ2-3; perhaps TRBD1 as D (6 bases). V was trimmed by 4 bases and J by 2 bases, leaving 25 bases between them. CDR3 length: 19 amino acids. Germline V gene data show CDR1 as KGHSH and CDR2 as LQKENI. The CDR3 protein is CASSHVPTGGLANTDTQYF. In nucleotides, the CDR3 is TGTGCCAGCTCACACGTACCGACAGGCGGCCTGGCGAACACAGATACGCAGTATTTT.

The gene calls are TRBV7-6 and TRBJ2-2; D perhaps matches TRBD1 (6 bases). The germline V gene encodes CDR1 SGHVS and CDR2 FNYEAQ. Trimming pared 6 bases from V and 0 bases from J, leaving 17 bases between. This CDR3 has 17 amino acids. The CDR3 sequence is CASSKDRSTTNTGELFF. The CDR3 coding sequence is TGTGCCAGCAGTAAGGACAGATCCACAACGAACACCGGGGAGCTGTTTTTT.

The gene calls are TRBV18 and TRBJ1-1; a possible D gene is TRBD1 (5 bases). Germline V gives CDR1 KGHSH, CDR2 LQKENI. There are 15 residues in the CDR3. The ends were cut back, 2 bases at V and 1 base at J, with 11 bases in the middle. This CDR3 is CASSPSQDKNTEAFF. The DNA of the CDR3 is TGTGCCAGCTCACCAAGCCAGGACAAGAACACTGAAGCTTTCTTT. Using reference TRBV18 and TRBJ1-1 for the parts outside the CDR3, the full variable domain is NAGVMQNPRHLVRRRGQEARLRCSPMKGHSHVYWYRQLPEEGLKFMVYLQKENIIDESGMPKERFSAEFPKEGPSILRIQQVVRGDSAAYFCASSPSQDKNTEAFFGQGTRLTVV.

This rearrangement joins TRBV19 to TRBJ1-2; 9 nucleotides match TRBD1. This CDR3 is built from 15 residues. Germline V CDR1 and CDR2: LNHDA, SQIVND (reference sequence). V gave up 1 base and J gave up 2 bases; unmatched junction bases: 2. For the CDR3, the DNA is TGTGCCAGTAGTATAGTGACAGGGGGGAACTATGGCTACACCTTC. Its translation is CASSIVTGGNYGYTF.

The chain links TRBV6-5 to TRBJ1-3; D uncertain. Germline V CDR1 and CDR2: MNHEY, SVGAGI. This CDR3 spans 11 amino acids. Trimming cost V 9 bases and J 8 bases, with 11 bases left between them. DNA for the CDR3: TGTGCCAGTAAGCCCCGGGACACCATATATTTT. The encoded protein is CASKPRDTIYF.